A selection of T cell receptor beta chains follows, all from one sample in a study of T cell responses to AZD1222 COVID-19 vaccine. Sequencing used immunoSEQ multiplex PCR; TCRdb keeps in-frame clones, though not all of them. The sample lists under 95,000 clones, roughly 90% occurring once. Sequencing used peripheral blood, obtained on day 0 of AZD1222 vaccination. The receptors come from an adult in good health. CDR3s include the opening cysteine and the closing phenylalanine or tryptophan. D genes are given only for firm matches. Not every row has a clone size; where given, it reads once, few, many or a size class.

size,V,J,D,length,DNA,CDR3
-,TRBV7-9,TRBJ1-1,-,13,TGTGCCAGTATTCACGGGGGTAACACTGAAGCTTTCTTT,CASIHGGNTEAFF
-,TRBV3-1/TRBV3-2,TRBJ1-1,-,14,TGTGCCAGCAGCCAGTTCGGGGTGAACACTGAAGCTTTCTTT,CASSQFGVNTEAFF
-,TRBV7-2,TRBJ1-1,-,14,TGTGCCAGCAGCTCGTCTGGGGGAGTCACTGAAGCTTTCTTT,CASSSSGGVTEAFF
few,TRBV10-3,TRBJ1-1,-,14,TGTGCCATCAGTGAGTCAGGAGGTGGTTCTGAAGCTTTCTTT,CAISESGGGSEAFF
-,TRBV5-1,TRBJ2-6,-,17,TGCGCCAGCAGCTTGGCGCCCGTGGGTTCTGGGGCCAACGTCCTGACTTTC,CASSLAPVGSGANVLTF
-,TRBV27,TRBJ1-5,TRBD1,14,TGTGCCAGCAGTTTGGACAGGGGGCATCAGCCCCAGCATTTT,CASSLDRGHQPQHF
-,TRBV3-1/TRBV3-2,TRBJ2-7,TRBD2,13,TGTGCCAGCAGTCCGGGGGGTTCCTACGAGCAGTACTTC,CASSPGGSYEQYF
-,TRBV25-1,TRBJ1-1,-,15,TGTGCCAGCAGTGAATGGGGGGGGTCGGACACTGAAGCTTTCTTT,CASSEWGGSDTEAFF
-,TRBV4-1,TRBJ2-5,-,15,TGCGCCAGCAGCCAAGATAGGGGACATACGGAGACCCAGTACTTC,CASSQDRGHTETQYF
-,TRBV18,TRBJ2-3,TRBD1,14,TGTGCCAGCGGGGACAGCTCTAGCACAGATACGCAGTATTTT,CASGDSSSTDTQYF
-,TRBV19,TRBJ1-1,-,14,TGTGCCAGTAGTATTCCGGGTACGCACACTGAAGCTTTCTTT,CASSIPGTHTEAFF
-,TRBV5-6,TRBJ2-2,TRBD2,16,TGTGCCAGCAACGAACTAGCGGGGGAAAACACCGGGGAGCTGTTTTTT,CASNELAGENTGELFF
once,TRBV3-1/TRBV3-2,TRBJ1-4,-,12,TGTGCCAGCAGCCACTATAGTGAAAAACTGTTTTTT,CASSHYSEKLFF
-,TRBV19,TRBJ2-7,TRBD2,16,TGTGCCAGTAGCTTGGGACTAGCGGGCTTTTCTTACGAGCAGTACTTC,CASSLGLAGFSYEQYF
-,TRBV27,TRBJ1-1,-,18,TGTGCCAGCAGTTTCTCATCCGGGATTAGGAGGGGTCGCACTGAAGCTTTCTTT,CASSFSSGIRRGRTEAFF
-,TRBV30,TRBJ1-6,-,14,TGTGCCTGGAGTGTAGCGTCGGCAAATTCACCCCTCCACTTT,CAWSVASANSPLHF
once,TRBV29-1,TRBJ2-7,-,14,TGCAGCGTTGCCCCCGAGTCGGAAATCTACGAGCAGTACTTC,CSVAPESEIYEQYF
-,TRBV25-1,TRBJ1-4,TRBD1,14,TGTGCCAGCAGTGAAACAGGGGTTAATGAAAAACTGTTTTTT,CASSETGVNEKLFF
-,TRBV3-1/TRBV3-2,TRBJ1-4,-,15,TGTGCCAGCAGCCAAGTTCGTGGAGTAGGTGAAAAACTGTTTTTT,CASSQVRGVGEKLFF
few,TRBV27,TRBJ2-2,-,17,TGTGCCAGCAGTTCTTCCAGGGGGGTCCGAAACACCGGGGAGCTGTTTTTT,CASSSSRGVRNTGELFF
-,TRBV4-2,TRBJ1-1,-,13,TGTGCCAGCAGCCTTGGACGGGAAAAAGAAGCTTTCTTT,CASSLGREKEAFF
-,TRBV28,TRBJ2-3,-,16,TGTGCCAGCAGTCCGGGACCCGGGAGAGGGGGAGATACGCAGTATTTT,CASSPGPGRGGDTQYF
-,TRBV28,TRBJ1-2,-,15,TGTGCCAGCACAACATCAGGACAGCCGATCTATGGCTACACCTTC,CASTTSGQPIYGYTF
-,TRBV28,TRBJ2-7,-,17,TGTGCCAGCAGCCCCCCCCCGGGGCGGTTAAGCTCCTACGAGCAGTACTTC,CASSPPPGRLSSYEQYF
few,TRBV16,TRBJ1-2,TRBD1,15,TGTGCCAGCAGCCAATTCCGAACAGGGGCCTATGGCTACACCTTC,CASSQFRTGAYGYTF
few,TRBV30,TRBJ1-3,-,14,TGTGCCTGGGAGGCCAGAACATCTGGAAACACCATATATTTT,CAWEARTSGNTIYF
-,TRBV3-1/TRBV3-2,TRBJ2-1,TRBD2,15,TGTGCCAGCAGCCAAGGCGGGAGCTCCTACAATGAGCAGTTCTTC,CASSQGGSSYNEQFF
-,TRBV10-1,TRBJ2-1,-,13,TGCGCCAGCAGTGACCCGTGGGTCGGTGAGCAGTTCTTC,CASSDPWVGEQFF
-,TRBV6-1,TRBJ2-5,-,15,TGTGCCAGCAGTGAAGGCATTTTCACCCAAGAGACCCAGTACTTC,CASSEGIFTQETQYF
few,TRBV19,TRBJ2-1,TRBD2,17,TGTGCCAGTAGTACGCCGAGGACTAGCGGGACCAACAATGAGCAGTTCTTC,CASSTPRTSGTNNEQFF
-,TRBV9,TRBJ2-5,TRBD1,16,TGTGCCAGCAGCGTATTATCAGACAGGGTCGGGGAGACCCAGTACTTC,CASSVLSDRVGETQYF
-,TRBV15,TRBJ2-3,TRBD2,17,TGTGCCACCAGCAGGGACTTGGGACTAGCGGGGGCAGATACGCAGTATTTT,CATSRDLGLAGADTQYF
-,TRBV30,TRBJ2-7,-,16,TGTGCCTGGACAATCCGGCGCCGGGGCCTGCCGGACGAGCAGTACTTC,CAWTIRRRGLPDEQYF
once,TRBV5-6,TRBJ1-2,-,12,TGTGCCAGCAGCTCTAACCTTAGGGGCTACACCTTC,CASSSNLRGYTF
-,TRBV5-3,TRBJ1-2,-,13,TGTGCCAGAACCGAGGGGGGCAACTATGGCTACACCTTC,CARTEGGNYGYTF
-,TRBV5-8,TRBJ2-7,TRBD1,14,TGTGCCAGCAGCTCCGACAGGGGGTCCTACGAGCAGTACTTC,CASSSDRGSYEQYF
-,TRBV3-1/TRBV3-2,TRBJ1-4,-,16,TGTGCCAGCAGCCAAGTAACGGGCCGCCCGGCTGAAAAACTGTTTTTT,CASSQVTGRPAEKLFF
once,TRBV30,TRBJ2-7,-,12,TGTGCCTGGGGCCGGGTCTCCTACGAGCAGTACTTC,CAWGRVSYEQYF
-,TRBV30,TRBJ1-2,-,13,TGTGCCTGGAGTTCTGGGGCCAACTATGGCTACACCTTC,CAWSSGANYGYTF
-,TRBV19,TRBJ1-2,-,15,TGTGCCAGTAGTATCGGGTCAGGGAATTACTATGGCTACACCTTC,CASSIGSGNYYGYTF
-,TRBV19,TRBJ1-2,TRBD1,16,TGTGCCAGTAGTCCGGACAGGCTGCGCTTTACCTATGGCTACACCTTC,CASSPDRLRFTYGYTF
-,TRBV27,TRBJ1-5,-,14,TGTGCCAGCAGTGCTGACAGCCCCAATCAGCCCCAGCATTTT,CASSADSPNQPQHF
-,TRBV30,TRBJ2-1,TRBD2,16,TGTGCCTGGAGTACCGGGACTAGCGGGCCGGGGGATGAGCAGTTCTTC,CAWSTGTSGPGDEQFF
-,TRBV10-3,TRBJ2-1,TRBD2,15,TGTGCCACCTCCATGCGGGACGGGGGGAACAATGAGCAGTTCTTC,CATSMRDGGNNEQFF
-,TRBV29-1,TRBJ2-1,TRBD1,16,TGCAGCGCCCTAAGACGAAGGGGACAGAACTACAATGAGCAGTTCTTC,CSALRRRGQNYNEQFF
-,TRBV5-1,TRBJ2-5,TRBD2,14,TGCGCCAGCAGCTTGCTGGGGGAGGGAAAGCCCCAGTACTTC,CASSLLGEGKPQYF
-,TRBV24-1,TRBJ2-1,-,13,TGTGCCACCAGTGATCCGGGATACAATGAGCAGTTCTTC,CATSDPGYNEQFF
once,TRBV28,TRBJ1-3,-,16,TGTGCCAGCAGTTTGGTACGCCAGAGCTCTGGAAACACCATATATTTT,CASSLVRQSSGNTIYF
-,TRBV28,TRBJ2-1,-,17,TGTGCCAGCACCTTAGGGCCGGGCCTTAGCTCCTACAATGAGCAGTTCTTC,CASTLGPGLSSYNEQFF
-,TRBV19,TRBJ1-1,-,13,TGTGCCAGTACCCTGGCAGGGAACACTGAAGCTTTCTTT,CASTLAGNTEAFF
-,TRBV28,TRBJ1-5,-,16,TGTGCCAGCAGTCTCCCGAGGGGGTGGGGGGGTCAGCCCCAGCATTTT,CASSLPRGWGGQPQHF
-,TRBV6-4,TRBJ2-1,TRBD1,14,TGTGCCAGCAGTGCCGGGACAGGGGGCGAGGAGCAGTTCTTC,CASSAGTGGEEQFF
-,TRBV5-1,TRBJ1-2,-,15,TGCGCCAGCAGCTTGTACGGAGGGCAGGGAAGTGGCTACACCTTC,CASSLYGGQGSGYTF
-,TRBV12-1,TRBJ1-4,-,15,TGTGCCAGCAGCCCACAGGGAGTGGCTAATGAAAAACTGTTTTTT,CASSPQGVANEKLFF
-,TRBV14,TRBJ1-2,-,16,TGTGCCAGCAGCCAAGATCCCGGGGGGCGCGGCTATGGCTACACCTTC,CASSQDPGGRGYGYTF
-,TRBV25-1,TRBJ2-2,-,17,TGTGCCAGCAGTGAATTTGGGGGGCGGGTCGGCACCGGGGAGCTGTTTTTT,CASSEFGGRVGTGELFF
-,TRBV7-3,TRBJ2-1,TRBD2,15,TGTGCCAGCAGCTTAAACGGCGGGAGGGCCTCTGAGCAGTTCTTC,CASSLNGGRASEQFF
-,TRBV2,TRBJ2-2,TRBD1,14,TGTGCCAGCAATCAGGGGGCCATCACCGGGGAGCTGTTTTTT,CASNQGAITGELFF
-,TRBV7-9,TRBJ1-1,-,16,TGTGCCAGCAGCCCCCTGGGTCAGGCAGGGAGGAGTGAAGCTTTCTTT,CASSPLGQAGRSEAFF
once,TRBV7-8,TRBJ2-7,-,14,TGTGCCAGCAGCTGGGCAGGGGTGGCCTACGAGCAGTACTTC,CASSWAGVAYEQYF